Listed below are T cell receptor beta chains from one sample, sequenced in a study of shared clonotypes between healthy human individuals. Only in-frame clones appear in the TCRdb table, and some are missing; sequencing was by immunoSEQ multiplex PCR. This sample yields 1,400,000 or so clones, of which approximately 98.5% are seen a single time; about 0.4% belongs to the top ten. Sample: naive CD4+ T cells sorted from blood. The origin of the receptors is a man aged 30 to 39 in good health. Each CDR3 is given with its conserved first and last residue. Each record gives: D gene, J gene, CDR3 length, clone size, V gene, CDR3 protein, CDR3 DNA. The D gene is left open where the match is weak. Clone size is shown for a subset of rows, as once, few, many or a class of expanded clone.

D: TRBD2; J: TRBJ2-3; length: 15; size: .; V: TRBV10-3; CDR3: CAITPSGTWTDTQYF; DNA: TGTGCCATCACACCTAGCGGGACATGGACAGATACGCAGTATTTT
D: TRBD2; J: TRBJ2-7; length: 15; size: .; V: TRBV5-1; CDR3: CASSTGTSGNHEQYF; DNA: TGCGCCAGCAGCACCGGGACTAGCGGGAACCACGAGCAGTACTTC
D: TRBD2; J: TRBJ2-1; length: 17; size: .; V: TRBV7-9; CDR3: CASSLVRWLAGVAEQFF; DNA: TGTGCCAGCAGCTTAGTGCGTTGGCTAGCGGGAGTGGCTGAGCAGTTCTTC
D: TRBD2; J: TRBJ2-1; length: 15; size: .; V: TRBV9; CDR3: CASSLDPSGSNEQFF; DNA: TGTGCCAGCAGCCTCGATCCTAGCGGGAGTAATGAGCAGTTCTTC
D: .; J: TRBJ1-1; length: 11; size: .; V: TRBV25-1; CDR3: CASRTVGEAFF; DNA: TGTGCCAGCAGGACCGTGGGAGAAGCTTTCTTT
D: .; J: TRBJ1-4; length: 18; size: .; V: TRBV5-7; CDR3: CASSLAGAAPATNEKLFF; DNA: TGTGCCAGCAGCTTGGCCGGGGCAGCCCCTGCAACTAATGAAAAACTGTTTTTT
D: TRBD2; J: TRBJ2-7; length: 15; size: .; V: TRBV5-1; CDR3: CASSLTGGTGYEQYF; DNA: TGCGCCAGCAGCCTCACCGGGGGGACTGGATACGAGCAGTACTTC
D: TRBD1; J: TRBJ2-5; length: 16; size: .; V: TRBV18; CDR3: CASSPLWTGGEETQYF; DNA: TGTGCCAGCTCACCTTTGTGGACAGGGGGCGAGGAGACCCAGTACTTC
D: .; J: TRBJ2-7; length: 13; size: .; V: TRBV7-2; CDR3: CASSFSTMYEQYF; DNA: TGTGCCAGCAGCTTTTCGACCATGTACGAGCAGTACTTC
D: TRBD1; J: TRBJ2-1; length: 16; size: once; V: TRBV7-3; CDR3: CASSLNWPGGLNEQFF; DNA: TGTGCCAGCAGCTTAAATTGGCCAGGGGGCCTCAATGAGCAGTTCTTC
D: .; J: TRBJ2-2; length: 15; size: .; V: TRBV5-4; CDR3: CASSLVGRDTGELFF; DNA: TGTGCCAGCAGCTTGGTGGGGCGCGACACCGGGGAGCTGTTTTTT
D: .; J: TRBJ1-2; length: 14; size: .; V: TRBV18; CDR3: CASSPQGPRDRYTF; DNA: TGTGCCAGCTCCCCCCAGGGTCCCCGGGACCGCTACACCTTC
D: .; J: TRBJ2-7; length: 13; size: .; V: TRBV6-5; CDR3: CASRLDGHYEQYF; DNA: TGTGCCAGCAGATTGGACGGGCACTACGAGCAGTACTTC
D: TRBD2; J: TRBJ2-1; length: 16; size: .; V: TRBV9; CDR3: CASSVASGKTYNEQFF; DNA: TGTGCCAGCAGCGTAGCTAGCGGGAAAACCTACAATGAGCAGTTCTTC
D: .; J: TRBJ2-1; length: 16; size: .; V: TRBV11-2; CDR3: CASSLRLVKGYNEQFF; DNA: TGTGCCAGCAGCCTAAGGCTAGTGAAGGGTTACAATGAGCAGTTCTTC
D: TRBD1; J: TRBJ2-5; length: 15; size: .; V: TRBV5-4; CDR3: CASSLVDRGGETQYF; DNA: TGTGCCAGCAGCTTGGTGGACAGGGGAGGTGAGACCCAGTACTTC
D: .; J: TRBJ1-5; length: 18; size: .; V: TRBV21-1; CDR3: CASSKSSGDHSSNQPQHF; DNA: TGTGCCAGCAGCAAAAGTTCGGGTGACCATTCTAGCAATCAGCCCCAGCATTTT
D: TRBD2; J: TRBJ2-1; length: 16; size: .; V: TRBV18; CDR3: CASTRVAGVSYNEQFF; DNA: TGTGCCAGCACCAGGGTAGCGGGAGTTTCCTACAATGAGCAGTTCTTC
D: .; J: TRBJ2-5; length: 11; size: .; V: TRBV19; CDR3: CASSTGQTQYF; DNA: TGTGCCAGTAGTACCGGACAGACCCAGTACTTC
D: TRBD1; J: TRBJ1-5; length: 14; size: .; V: TRBV6-5; CDR3: CASRRDRANQPQHF; DNA: TGTGCCAGCAGACGAGACAGGGCTAATCAGCCCCAGCATTTT
D: .; J: TRBJ2-2; length: 12; size: .; V: TRBV6-4; CDR3: CASSDSTGELFF; DNA: TGTGCCAGCAGTGACTCCACCGGGGAGCTGTTTTTT
D: TRBD1; J: TRBJ2-1; length: 13; size: .; V: TRBV7-7; CDR3: CASSFRGGDEQFF; DNA: TGTGCTAGCAGCTTTAGAGGGGGCGATGAGCAGTTCTTC
D: .; J: TRBJ2-4; length: 14; size: .; V: TRBV9; CDR3: CASNRGERGYIQYF; DNA: TGTGCCAGCAATAGAGGGGAACGCGGGTACATTCAGTACTTC